What follows describes a single T cell receptor (beta chain). The ends lost 3 bases at V and 2 bases at J; junction bases unmatched: 3. Germline CDR1 reads MRHNA; CDR2 reads SNTAGT. The CDR3 is 15 residues long. How the authors handled the data: Estimated nucleated cell counts came from reference gene primer amplification. Using immunoSEQ multiplex PCR, the repertoire was profiled, and TCRdb retains in-frame clones only, with some absent. V, J and clone size are taken as reported in that table, and D and trimming were inferred from the DNA itself. The table has 150,000 to 200,000 clones, more than 65% seen once. This record comes from a study of blood T cell repertoires in COVID-19. Study-wide background: PBMCs, B-cell-depleted T cells, or T cells provided the cDNA or gDNA that made up the material.

Clinical history as reported by participants underpinned cohort assignment. Input material: PBMCs or T cells enriched from blood (not recorded which). The gene calls are TRBV6-4 and TRBJ2-7, with 11 bases aligning to TRBD1. This clonotype was sampled from a man aged 50-59 years who had recovered from COVID-19. The CDR3 here is CASSEGTGGPYEQYF. CDR3 sequence (DNA): TGTGCCAGCAGTGAGGGGACAGGGGGTCCCTACGAGCAGTACTTC.